This passage covers 21 T cell receptor beta chains from one sample sequenced in a study of blood T cell repertoires in COVID-19 (dated by TCRdb to the early 2020s). Libraries were constructed by the immunoSEQ multiplex PCR assay. TCRdb re-hosts the immuneACCESS table, in-frame sequences only. Its copies lack some clones; in the studies checked, an unresolved V gene accounts for under half of them, and the cause for the rest is not known. The sample table lists approximately 240,000 clones, 80% to 95% of them with a count of one. The top ten constitute roughly 0.89% of the sample. The sequencing sample was made of peripheral blood. The source is a man aged 25-45 years with COVID-19, enrolled during active disease.

This chain connects TRBV6-5 to TRBJ2-1, with D maybe TRBD2 (6 bases). From germline, CDR1 is MNHEY and CDR2 SVGAGI. The CDR3 has 15 residues. V lost 8 bases and J lost 1, with 15 bases in between. The DNA of the CDR3 is TGTGCCAGCCCTATTCGTGGGGGGTCCTACAATGAGCAGTTCTTC. Its protein product is CASPIRGGSYNEQFF.

The chain has TRBV4-2 and TRBJ1-5; 7 nucleotides match TRBD1. V shed 8 bases, J shed 2 bases, and the junction held 15 bases outside the gene matches. The length of the CDR3 is 17 residues. Per the germline V gene, CDR1 is LGHNA and CDR2 is YNFKEQ. The DNA for the CDR3 is TGTGCCAGCGGTTCCTTGTCAGGGGGTAAGGGCAATCAGCCCCAGCATTTT. This codes for CASGSLSGGKGNQPQHF.

This clone appeared a few times. The chain couples TRBV19 to TRBJ2-5, with 10 bases fitting TRBD1. J was trimmed by 6 bases and V by 5 bases; bases with no gene match: 6. Germline CDR1 is LNHDA and CDR2 is SQIVND (reference sequence). This CDR3 has 14 residues. The CDR3 loop is CASSATGGRKTQYF. The DNA for the CDR3 is TGTGCCAGTAGTGCGACAGGGGGCAGGAAGACCCAGTACTTC.

The rearrangement uses TRBV2 and TRBJ2-3; tentatively, D is TRBD2 (6 bases). The CDR3 is 14 amino acids. Trimming pared 7 bases from V and 0 bases from J, leaving 11 bases between. Germline values: CDR1 SNHLY, CDR2 FYNNEI. CDR3 loop: CASKSGSSTDTQYF. CDR3 coding DNA: TGTGCCAGCAAATCCGGGAGTAGCACAGATACGCAGTATTTT.

The genes are TRBV7-9 and TRBJ2-7; TRBD1 might be the D (5 bases). There are 14 residues in the CDR3. Germline-derived CDR1 and CDR2 are SEHNR and FQNEAQ (reference sequence). V was pared by 0 bases and J by 4 bases, with 10 bases between. CDR3 coding DNA: TGTGCCAGCAGCTTAGCGTCAGGGCGATACGAGCAGTACTTC. Translated, it gives CASSLASGRYEQYF.

J is TRBJ1-1 and V is TRBV2; 8 bases are shared with TRBD1. The CDR3 covers 14 residues. Unmatched junction bases numbered 5, after V lost 5 bases and J lost 3 bases. Germline loops: CDR1 SNHLY, CDR2 FYNNEI. CDR3 region: CASSKTGGDTEAFF. The CDR3 DNA is TGTGCCAGCAGTAAAACAGGGGGGGACACTGAAGCTTTCTTT.

This chain uses TRBV6-5 with TRBJ2-5, with 10 bases matching TRBD2. The germline V gene has CDR1 MNHEY and CDR2 SVGAGI. J gave up 5 bases and V 7 bases, and 10 bases lay outside the gene matches. The CDR3 loop spans 15 amino acids. The CDR3 spells CASNTGAGGSETQYF. CDR3 nucleotide sequence: TGTGCCAGCAACACGGGAGCGGGGGGGTCGGAGACCCAGTACTTC.

The chain is built from TRBV29-1 and TRBJ1-2, with 11 bases lining up with TRBD1. This CDR3 contains 13 residues. The trim removed 6 bases at V and 5 bases at J, leaving 5 bases unmatched. Germline CDR1 and CDR2: SQVTM and ANQGSEA. As DNA, the CDR3 is TGCAGCGTCGGACAGGGGGCGGGGTATGGCTACACCTTC. Translation gives CSVGQGAGYGYTF.

The V and J genes are TRBV9 and TRBJ2-3, with TRBD2 matching 9 bases. This CDR3 has 15 amino acids. J lost 6 bases, V lost 3 bases, and 8 bases had no gene match. CDR1 and CDR2 from the germline V gene are SGDLS and YYNGEE. Written as DNA, the CDR3 is TGTGCCAGCAGCGGTGGACTAGCGAGTTTCGATACGCAGTATTTT. Amino acid sequence: CASSGGLASFDTQYF.

The gene calls are TRBV5-1 and TRBJ1-3; possibly TRBD1 for D (6 bases). CDR3 length equals 16 residues. Germline V gene data show CDR1 as SGHRS and CDR2 as YFSETQ. V gave up 0 bases and J gave up 4 bases, with 14 bases separating them. The CDR3 region is CASSLGIGGAGNTIYF. The CDR3 DNA reads as TGCGCCAGCAGCTTGGGAATAGGGGGTGCAGGAAACACCATATATTTT.

The CDR3 nucleotides read TGTGCCAGCAGCAAGCGGGGGGTCGGGTCCTACAATGAGCAGTTCTTC. As protein: CASSKRGVGSYNEQFF. This sequence joins TRBV5-6 and TRBJ2-1; TRBD2 agrees at 9 bases. There are 16 residues in the CDR3. Losses at the gene ends were 4 bases for V and 1 base for J; bases not matched to a gene: 6. Germline loops: CDR1 SGHDT, CDR2 YYEEEE.

The chain has TRBV10-2 and TRBJ2-5; maybe TRBD1 (5 bases). V was cut by 3 bases and J by 5 bases, with 10 bases left in between. The CDR3 loop spans 13 amino acids. In germline, CDR1 is WSHSY, CDR2 SAAADI. The CDR3 DNA sequence: TGCGCCAGCAGTGAAACCCCAGGGGAGACCCAGTACTTC. Translated, it gives CASSETPGETQYF.

This clone has just a few counts. V is TRBV15 and J is TRBJ2-7; 9 positions match TRBD2. The V gene's germline CDR1 is LNHNV and CDR2 YYDKDF (reference sequence). The junction had 5 bases not matched to a gene; V was cut back by 4 bases and J by 4 bases. The CDR3 extends over 14 amino acids. The CDR3 coding sequence is TGTGCCACCAGCATTAGCGGGGGCGAGTACGAGCAGTACTTC. This gives the protein CATSISGGEYEQYF.

CDR3 protein: CASSPPGQQMTQYF. DNA for the CDR3: TGTGCCAGCAGCCCCCCGGGACAGCAGATGACCCAGTACTTC. The chain is built from TRBV5-4 and TRBJ2-5; 7 nucleotides match TRBD1. The germline V gene has CDR1 SGHNT and CDR2 YYREEE (reference sequence). The CDR3 contains 14 residues. After removal of 4 bases from V and 7 bases from J, the junction contained 10 bases not matched to a gene.

The rearrangement links TRBV2 to TRBJ2-3; TRBD2 agrees at 8 bases. This CDR3 region has 16 residues. With V trimmed by 3 bases and J by 2 bases, 7 bases remained unmatched. Germline V gene sequence: CDR1 SNHLY, CDR2 FYNNEI. As DNA, the CDR3 is TGTGCCAGCAGTGATGGGGCTAGCGGGTTCACAGATACGCAGTATTTT. Translating it yields CASSDGASGFTDTQYF.

The rearrangement joins TRBV9 to TRBJ2-5; 8 nucleotides line up with TRBD2. Looked up from germline, CDR1 is SGDLS and CDR2 is YYNGEE. The CDR3 covers 13 residues. Trimming at V came to 3 bases and at J to 5 bases, leaving 3 bases not matched to a gene. The CDR3, as DNA: TGTGCCAGCAGCGCTAGCGGGCTGGAGACCCAGTACTTC. Its translation is CASSASGLETQYF.

V and J are TRBV30 and TRBJ2-1; no definite D call. V lost 3 bases and J lost 5, with 8 bases in between. Germline V gene data show CDR1 as GTSNPN and CDR2 as SVGIG (reference sequence). The CDR3 extends over 12 amino acids. CDR3 protein: CAWSVLNNEQFF. For the CDR3, the DNA is TGTGCCTGGAGCGTACTAAACAATGAGCAGTTCTTC. The full variable domain, its missing parts supplied by reference TRBV30 and TRBJ2-1, is SQTIHQWPATLVQPVGSPLSLECTVEGTSNPNLYWYRQAAGRGLQLLFYSVGIGQISSEVPQNLSASRPQDRQFILSSKKLLLSDSGFYLCAWSVLNNEQFFGPGTRLTVL.

A note on this clone: One junction end disagrees with the germline gene, perhaps due to a read error. The V call is TRBV7-9, the J call TRBJ2-7; D is ambiguous. The CDR3 has 8 amino acids. The germline CDR1 and CDR2 sequences are SEHNR and FQNEAQ (reference sequence). The CDR3 sequence is CASSLADF. DNA of the CDR3: TGTGCCAGCAGCTTAGCCGACTTC.

The chain joins TRBV5-4 to TRBJ1-2; weak D call: TRBD1 (5 bases). Germline values: CDR1 SGHNT, CDR2 YYREEE (reference sequence). This CDR3 contains 14 residues. V was pared by 4 bases and J by 7 bases, with 17 bases between. The CDR3 is CASSQNGAGGGYTF. CDR3 coding DNA: TGTGCCAGCAGCCAAAATGGGGCCGGCGGTGGCTACACCTTC. Full variable domain (remainder filled in from reference TRBV5-4 and TRBJ1-2): ETGVTQSPTHLIKTRGQQVTLRCSSQSGHNTVSWYQQALGQGPQFIFQYYREEENGRGNFPPRFSGLQFPNYSSELNVNALELDDSALYLCASSQNGAGGGYTFGSGTRLTVV.

The chain combines TRBV5-1 with TRBJ1-4; 8 nucleotides line up with TRBD1. The CDR3 covers 15 residues. Looked up from germline, CDR1 is SGHRS and CDR2 is YFSETQ. V shed 4 bases and J 7 bases; nucleotides not matched to a gene: 9. The chain's CDR3 is CASSGLTGEGEKLFF. CDR3 sequence (DNA): TGCGCCAGCAGCGGCTTGACAGGGGAGGGTGAAAAACTGTTTTTT.

This chain links TRBV18 with TRBJ1-2; possibly TRBD1 for D (6 bases). V was trimmed by 6 bases and J by 3 bases, leaving 20 bases between them. Germline assignment: CDR1 KGHSH and CDR2 LQKENI. The CDR3 covers 16 residues. The CDR3 is CASSEFGTGNYYGYTF. The DNA for the CDR3 is TGTGCCAGCTCCGAATTTGGCACAGGGAACTACTATGGCTACACCTTC.